This TCR beta chain was retrieved from a study of cytomegalovirus exposure and HLA in healthy donors. CDR3 size: 14 residues. Germline CDR1 is SGHTS and CDR2 is YDEGEE. The V end lost 0 bases, the J end lost 2 bases, and 6 bases lay between the germline ends. Every donor was a healthy person donating bone marrow. The PCR had 60 Vbeta and 13 Jbeta primers. Clones were sequenced by immunoSEQ multiplex PCR, and TCRdb holds only the in-frame ones, with some missing. The table records approximately 170,000 clones, roughly 77% of them present only once. The source is a male donor in good health and CMV-seronegative. V and J are TRBV5-8 and TRBJ2-4, with D possibly matching TRBD2 (5 bases). Sequenced material: PBMCs. The CDR3 region has the DNA TGTGCCAGCAGCTTGGGAGGGACCAAAAACATTCAGTACTTC. It translates to CASSLGGTKNIQYF.